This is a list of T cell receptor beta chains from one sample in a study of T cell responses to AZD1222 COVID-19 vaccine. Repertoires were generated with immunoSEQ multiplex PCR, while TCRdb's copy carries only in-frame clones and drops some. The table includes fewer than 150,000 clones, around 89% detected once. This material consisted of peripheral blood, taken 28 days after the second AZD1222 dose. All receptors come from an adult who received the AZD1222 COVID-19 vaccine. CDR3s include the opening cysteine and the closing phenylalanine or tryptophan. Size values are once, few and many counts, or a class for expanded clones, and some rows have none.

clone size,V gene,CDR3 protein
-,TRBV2,CASSDGGGMVQPQHF
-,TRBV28,CASSLFEGGVGEAFF
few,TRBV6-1,CASSEFKGENYGYTF
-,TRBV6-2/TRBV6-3,CASSLWTVPTDYGYTF
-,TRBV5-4,CASSLDRRNYGYTF
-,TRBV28,CASSLPPSTNEKLFF
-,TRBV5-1,CASSLSTGTTYEQYF
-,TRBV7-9,CASSRLDGELFF
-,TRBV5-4,CASSSLRDSQNTEAFF
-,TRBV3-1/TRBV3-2,CASTKTESLGGYTF
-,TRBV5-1,CASSRQGMGNTEAFF
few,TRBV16,CASSQQVYSGNTIYF
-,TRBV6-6,CASSYGGQANYGYTF
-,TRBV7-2,CASSLVPLETQYF
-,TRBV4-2,CASSRDTTTSSGNTIYF
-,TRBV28,CASSPWTGIATNEKLFF
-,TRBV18,CASSLYSLGQKYNQPQHF
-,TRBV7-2,CASNAQGPNYGYTF
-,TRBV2,CASSERANTGELFF
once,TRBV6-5,CASSWGKTGSYGYTF
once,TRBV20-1,CSARSPYEQYF
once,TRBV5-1,CASSLVSVNEKLFF
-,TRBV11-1,CASSSVRDTGELFF
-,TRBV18,CASSPGDRGRVLFF
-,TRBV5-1,CASSLPTGQGDSPLHF
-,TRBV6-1,CASNESSGEKLFF
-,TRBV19,CASSTGSSYEQYF
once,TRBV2,CASRVGVVDSPLHF
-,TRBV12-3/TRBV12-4,CASSFRQATEAFF
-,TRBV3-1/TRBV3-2,CASSPSGLVNEQFF
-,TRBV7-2,CASSLAPDRARNYGYTF
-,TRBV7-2,CASSLTPDGPQHF
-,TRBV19,CASSMGDVDTLNYGYTF
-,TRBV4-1,CASSLGAPGNTIYF
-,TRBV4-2,CASSQGGTVSGNTIYF
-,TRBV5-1,CASSLDRGNYGYTF
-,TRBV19,CASSRTGQPQHF